A selection of T cell receptor beta chains follows, all from one sample in a study of cytomegalovirus exposure and HLA in healthy donors. The assay was immunoSEQ multiplex PCR, and TCRdb's table has in-frame clones only and misses some. The sample carries about 90,000 clones, 70% to 75% recorded once. The sequenced material came from PBMCs. The origin of the receptors is a woman between 18 and 29 years old in good health and CMV-seropositive. The CDR3 runs from the conserved cysteine through the conserved F or W. D genes are given only for firm matches. Clone size is not always given. Where it is, it says once, few, many or a class for expanded clones.

D,J,size,V,DNA,CDR3
TRBD2,TRBJ2-7,.,TRBV9,TGTGCCAGCGGGACTATGTCATACGAGCAGTACTTC,CASGTMSYEQYF
TRBD2,TRBJ2-7,few,TRBV6-5,TGTGCCAGCAGTTACCGATCCGGGACTATCAACGAGCAGTACTTC,CASSYRSGTINEQYF
.,TRBJ2-7,.,TRBV27,TGTGCCAGCAGTTCCCAAGGGGGGGCCTACGAGCAGTACTTC,CASSSQGGAYEQYF
.,TRBJ2-1,few,TRBV6-4,TGTGCCAGCAGTGAGGACGGGACAATCGATGAGCAGTTCTTC,CASSEDGTIDEQFF
.,TRBJ2-1,.,TRBV9,TGTGCCAGCAGCGTAGTCGGGGGAGCCGCCTACAATGAGCAGTTCTTC,CASSVVGGAAYNEQFF
TRBD1,TRBJ2-1,.,TRBV27,TGTGCCAGCAGTTTCTTGGGACAGCCTACCTACAATGAGCAGTTCTTC,CASSFLGQPTYNEQFF
TRBD2,TRBJ2-1,.,TRBV11-1,TGTGCCAGCAGCTTAGCTTTTACTAGCGGGGGGGTTTATGAGCAGTTCTTC,CASSLAFTSGGVYEQFF
TRBD1,TRBJ1-2,.,TRBV19,TGTGCCAGTCGACAGGGAAACGGGGGCTACACCTTC,CASRQGNGGYTF
.,TRBJ2-7,.,TRBV6-5,TGTGCCAGCAGCTACTCCGACAGTTTGTACGAGCAGTACTTC,CASSYSDSLYEQYF
.,TRBJ1-1,.,TRBV2,TGTGCCAGCGGGGAGGTAAGGGCGGCTGAAGCTTTCTTT,CASGEVRAAEAFF
TRBD1,TRBJ1-4,.,TRBV4-3,TGCGCCAGCAGCCAAGAAGGAGAGGGGGCGGGAGAAAAACTGTTTTTT,CASSQEGEGAGEKLFF
.,TRBJ2-7,.,TRBV27,TGTGCCAGCAGTCTCGGACTCTCCTACGAGCAGTACTTC,CASSLGLSYEQYF
.,TRBJ1-3,few,TRBV7-9,TGTGCCAGCAGCTTAAATACCCAGGGCTCTGGAAACACCATATATTTT,CASSLNTQGSGNTIYF
.,TRBJ1-6,.,TRBV6-5,TGTGCCAGCAGTTCCGCAGGGGCGATGGGAAATTCACCCCTCCACTTT,CASSSAGAMGNSPLHF
TRBD1,TRBJ1-4,.,TRBV5-1,TGCGCCAGCAGCTTAGGACAGGGGATATACTGGACTGCTAATGAAAAACTGTTTTTT,CASSLGQGIYWTANEKLFF
.,TRBJ1-2,.,TRBV19,TGTGCCAGTAGAGGACAGCTCAAACCATATGGCTACACCTTC,CASRGQLKPYGYTF
TRBD1,TRBJ1-5,few,TRBV19,TGTGCCAGTAATCAACCCCCGGGACAGGGGGGATCCTACAATCAGCCCCAGCATTTT,CASNQPPGQGGSYNQPQHF
TRBD2,TRBJ2-2,.,TRBV4-2,TGTGCCAGCAGCCAAGGGGCTGGGACTAGCGGGACCGGGGAGCTGTTTTTT,CASSQGAGTSGTGELFF